This is a list of T cell receptor beta chains from one sample in a study of cytomegalovirus exposure and HLA in healthy donors. Method: immunoSEQ multiplex PCR; TCRdb's copy keeps in-frame clones and lacks some. The table records more than 150,000 clones, around 82% of them present only once. The source material was PBMCs. The receptor set was obtained from a woman younger than 30 in good health and CMV-seropositive. CDR3s include the opening cysteine and the closing phenylalanine or tryptophan. The D gene is left open where the match is weak. Size tells how often a clone was seen (once, few, many) or the class of an expanded clone, and some rows leave it out.

j_gene: TRBJ2-1
v_gene: TRBV7-8
d_gene: .
abundance: .
CDR3nt: TGTGCCAGCAGCTTAGATGGTAGCGGTTACTCCTACAATGAGCAGTTCTTC
CDR3aa: CASSLDGSGYSYNEQFF

j_gene: TRBJ2-5
v_gene: TRBV5-6
d_gene: .
abundance: .
CDR3nt: TGTGCCAGCAGCCAGGGGCCCCAAGAGACCCAGTACTTC
CDR3aa: CASSQGPQETQYF

j_gene: TRBJ2-1
v_gene: TRBV15
d_gene: .
abundance: once
CDR3nt: TGTGCCACCAGCAATCGGGTTGAGCAGTTCTTC
CDR3aa: CATSNRVEQFF

j_gene: TRBJ2-2
v_gene: TRBV29-1
d_gene: .
abundance: .
CDR3nt: TGCAGCGTTGATCCCTCCGGGGCCGGGGAGCTGTTTTTT
CDR3aa: CSVDPSGAGELFF

j_gene: TRBJ1-1
v_gene: TRBV5-1
d_gene: .
abundance: .
CDR3nt: TGCGCCAGCAGCCTCTTACGCGTGAACACTGAAGCTTTCTTT
CDR3aa: CASSLLRVNTEAFF

j_gene: TRBJ2-5
v_gene: TRBV28
d_gene: TRBD2
abundance: .
CDR3nt: TGTGCCAGCAGTTACCCCACTAGCGGAGAGACCCAGTACTTC
CDR3aa: CASSYPTSGETQYF

j_gene: TRBJ2-1
v_gene: TRBV18
d_gene: TRBD1
abundance: .
CDR3nt: TGTGCCAGCTCACCACCAATGACAGGGGTACTGAATGAGCAGTTCTTC
CDR3aa: CASSPPMTGVLNEQFF

j_gene: TRBJ2-7
v_gene: TRBV6-6
d_gene: .
abundance: .
CDR3nt: TGTGCCAGCAGATTTGGACTTGGGGTTGAGCAGTACTTC
CDR3aa: CASRFGLGVEQYF

j_gene: TRBJ2-1
v_gene: TRBV7-2
d_gene: TRBD2
abundance: .
CDR3nt: TGTGCCAGCAGCTTGGGTCTAGCGGGGGGCCATGAGCAGTTCTTC
CDR3aa: CASSLGLAGGHEQFF

j_gene: TRBJ1-1
v_gene: TRBV5-1
d_gene: .
abundance: .
CDR3nt: TGCGCCAGCAGCCCGGGATCCCCCCCCGAAGCTTTCTTT
CDR3aa: CASSPGSPPEAFF

j_gene: TRBJ1-1
v_gene: TRBV15
d_gene: .
abundance: .
CDR3nt: TGTGCCACCAGCAGAGCAGGACAGCACACTGAAGCTTTCTTT
CDR3aa: CATSRAGQHTEAFF

j_gene: TRBJ2-7
v_gene: TRBV14
d_gene: .
abundance: once
CDR3nt: TGTGCCAGCAGCTCACTCTACGAGCAGTACTTC
CDR3aa: CASSSLYEQYF

j_gene: TRBJ1-1
v_gene: TRBV29-1
d_gene: .
abundance: .
CDR3nt: TGCAGCGTCGAGGGTTACACTGAAGCTTTCTTT
CDR3aa: CSVEGYTEAFF

j_gene: TRBJ2-7
v_gene: TRBV7-6
d_gene: .
abundance: .
CDR3nt: TGTGCCAGCAGCCCCCAGGGGAAACCCTACGAGCAGTACTTC
CDR3aa: CASSPQGKPYEQYF

j_gene: TRBJ2-3
v_gene: TRBV11-1
d_gene: TRBD2
abundance: .
CDR3nt: TGTGCCAGCAGCCAAGGACTAGCGGGGGGCAGCACAGATACGCAGTATTTT
CDR3aa: CASSQGLAGGSTDTQYF

j_gene: TRBJ1-1
v_gene: TRBV14
d_gene: TRBD1
abundance: .
CDR3nt: TGTGCCAGCAGCCCCTATATCCCAGGGGGCGCCGGGTACACTGAAGCTTTCTTT
CDR3aa: CASSPYIPGGAGYTEAFF

j_gene: TRBJ1-1
v_gene: TRBV27
d_gene: TRBD1
abundance: .
CDR3nt: TGTGCCAGCAGACCGGGGACAGTAATGAACACTGAAGCTTTCTTT
CDR3aa: CASRPGTVMNTEAFF

j_gene: TRBJ1-6
v_gene: TRBV27
d_gene: TRBD1
abundance: many
CDR3nt: TGTGCCAGCCGGACAGGAGACAATTCACCCCTCCACTTT
CDR3aa: CASRTGDNSPLHF

j_gene: TRBJ1-4
v_gene: TRBV4-1
d_gene: .
abundance: .
CDR3nt: TGCGCCAGCAGCCAATACGACAGATCCGCAACTAATGAAAAACTGTTTTTT
CDR3aa: CASSQYDRSATNEKLFF

j_gene: TRBJ2-7
v_gene: TRBV6-6
d_gene: .
abundance: .
CDR3nt: TGTGCCAGCAGTTACATCGGGGAAGGGACCTACGAGCAGTACTTC
CDR3aa: CASSYIGEGTYEQYF

j_gene: TRBJ2-5
v_gene: TRBV6-5
d_gene: .
abundance: .
CDR3nt: TGTGCCAGCAGTTTCGAACCGGGGGAGACCCAGTACTTC
CDR3aa: CASSFEPGETQYF

j_gene: TRBJ2-6
v_gene: TRBV10-1
d_gene: TRBD1
abundance: .
CDR3nt: TGCGCCAGCACGACAGGGACGGCGGGGGCCAACGTCCTGACTTTC
CDR3aa: CASTTGTAGANVLTF

j_gene: TRBJ1-4
v_gene: TRBV5-1
d_gene: .
abundance: .
CDR3nt: TGCGCCAGCAGCTTGGGATTACTCAATGAAAAACTGTTTTTT
CDR3aa: CASSLGLLNEKLFF

j_gene: TRBJ2-5
v_gene: TRBV7-2
d_gene: .
abundance: .
CDR3nt: TGTGCCAGCAGCCGGGGGGCCCAAGAGACCCAGTACTTC
CDR3aa: CASSRGAQETQYF

j_gene: TRBJ2-3
v_gene: TRBV19
d_gene: TRBD2
abundance: .
CDR3nt: TGTGCCAGTAGTATTAGGGCTAGCGGGGGCCTAGATACGCAGTATTTT
CDR3aa: CASSIRASGGLDTQYF

j_gene: TRBJ2-1
v_gene: TRBV9
d_gene: .
abundance: once
CDR3nt: TGTGCCAGCAGCGTCCCGGGGTACAATGAGCAGTTCTTC
CDR3aa: CASSVPGYNEQFF

j_gene: TRBJ2-1
v_gene: TRBV5-1
d_gene: TRBD1
abundance: .
CDR3nt: TGCGCCAGCAGCTTACCGACAGGGACCTACAATGAGCAGTTCTTC
CDR3aa: CASSLPTGTYNEQFF

j_gene: TRBJ2-4
v_gene: TRBV7-2
d_gene: TRBD1
abundance: .
CDR3nt: TGTGCCAGCAGCCCACAGGGGGCGGTCGACATTCAGTACTTC
CDR3aa: CASSPQGAVDIQYF

j_gene: TRBJ2-3
v_gene: TRBV4-3
d_gene: TRBD2
abundance: .
CDR3nt: TGCGCCAGCAGCCAAGAGGTCGGGGGGGCAGATACGCAGTATTTT
CDR3aa: CASSQEVGGADTQYF

j_gene: TRBJ2-2
v_gene: TRBV27
d_gene: TRBD1
abundance: .
CDR3nt: TGTGCCCCCAGTGTGGGACAGGAGAACACCGGGGAGCTGTTTTTT
CDR3aa: CAPSVGQENTGELFF

j_gene: TRBJ2-5
v_gene: TRBV6-5
d_gene: TRBD1
abundance: .
CDR3nt: TGTGCCAGCACGCCGACCGGGACAGCACAAGAGACCCAGTACTTC
CDR3aa: CASTPTGTAQETQYF

j_gene: TRBJ2-7
v_gene: TRBV6-1
d_gene: .
abundance: .
CDR3nt: TGTGCCAGCAGTGAACAGGGTACCGAGCAGTACTTC
CDR3aa: CASSEQGTEQYF

j_gene: TRBJ1-1
v_gene: TRBV7-9
d_gene: .
abundance: .
CDR3nt: TGTGCCAGCAGCTTAGGGCCGCAGGGCTCGAACACTGAAGCTTTCTTT
CDR3aa: CASSLGPQGSNTEAFF

j_gene: TRBJ2-3
v_gene: TRBV7-8
d_gene: TRBD1
abundance: .
CDR3nt: TGTGCCAGCAGCTTAGGGACAGGGGGCGCGAAAGTTGCTGGAGATACGCAGTATTTT
CDR3aa: CASSLGTGGAKVAGDTQYF

j_gene: TRBJ1-2
v_gene: TRBV5-1
d_gene: TRBD1
abundance: .
CDR3nt: TGCGCCAGCAGCGGACACCGGGACAGGGATGGCTATGGCTACACCTTC
CDR3aa: CASSGHRDRDGYGYTF

j_gene: TRBJ2-5
v_gene: TRBV7-9
d_gene: TRBD2
abundance: .
CDR3nt: TGTGCCAGCAGCTTCGCGGGGGGCCAAGAGACCCAGTACTTC
CDR3aa: CASSFAGGQETQYF

j_gene: TRBJ1-2
v_gene: TRBV6-1
d_gene: .
abundance: .
CDR3nt: TGTGCCAGCAACCCCTGGGGGGGTACCCATGGCTACACCTTC
CDR3aa: CASNPWGGTHGYTF

j_gene: TRBJ2-7
v_gene: TRBV6-1
d_gene: TRBD1
abundance: .
CDR3nt: TGTGCCAGCAGCCGGGACAGGAATTACGAGCAGTACTTC
CDR3aa: CASSRDRNYEQYF

j_gene: TRBJ2-1
v_gene: TRBV29-1
d_gene: TRBD1
abundance: .
CDR3nt: TGCAGCGTTGAAACGATAGGGACAGCAACCAGCTCCTACAATGAGCAGTTCTTC
CDR3aa: CSVETIGTATSSYNEQFF

j_gene: TRBJ2-3
v_gene: TRBV2
d_gene: TRBD1
abundance: .
CDR3nt: TGTGCCAGCTCCTGGACAGGGACCGATACGCAGTATTTT
CDR3aa: CASSWTGTDTQYF

j_gene: TRBJ1-6
v_gene: TRBV29-1
d_gene: TRBD1
abundance: .
CDR3nt: TGCAGCGTTGGGGACAGCAGAAATTCACCCCTCCACTTT
CDR3aa: CSVGDSRNSPLHF